Listed here are 26 T cell receptor beta chains from one sample, sequenced in a study of cytomegalovirus exposure and HLA in healthy donors. The PCR employed 60 Vbeta primers together with 13 Jbeta primers. Repertoires were generated with immunoSEQ multiplex PCR, while TCRdb's copy carries only in-frame clones and drops some. The sample has 100,000 or so clones, roughly four fifths seen once; the top ten hold more than 4.5%. The sequenced material came from PBMCs. All receptors come from a middle-aged man in good health and CMV-seropositive.

The chain joins TRBV11-2 to TRBJ1-1; D is possibly TRBD1 (6 bases). Germline assignment: CDR1 SGHAT and CDR2 FQNNGV. CDR3 length: 15 amino acids. Between the trimmed V and J ends, which lost 5 bases and 3 bases, there was a span of 16 bases. CDR3 sequence reads: CASSQQGPGDTEAFF. CDR3 bases: TGTGCCAGCAGCCAACAGGGACCCGGGGACACTGAAGCTTTCTTT.

The chain employs TRBV5-8 and TRBJ1-2; D gene uncertain. The germline V gene encodes CDR1 SGHTS and CDR2 YDEGEE. There are 12 residues in the CDR3. The ends were cut back, 5 bases at V and 4 bases at J, with 9 bases in the middle. CDR3 nucleotide sequence: TGTGCCAGCAGACTGGTCCCCTATGGCTACACCTTC. This translates into CASRLVPYGYTF.

About this clone itself: Other nucleotide sequences from this sample produce the same CDR3. The chain uses TRBV6-6 and TRBJ1-2; D is uncertain. The CDR3 has 13 amino acids. Germline V CDR1 and CDR2: MNHNY, SVGAGI (reference sequence). V gave up 11 bases and J gave up 3 bases, with 16 bases separating them. The CDR3 DNA reads TGTGCCTCCCTAGGCGGGGTCCACTATGGCTACACCTTC. This encodes CASLGGVHYGYTF.

The chain recombines TRBV5-5 with TRBJ1-5; D ambiguous. Germline V gene sequence: CDR1 SGHKS, CDR2 YYEKEE (reference sequence). V was cut by 4 bases and J by 6 bases, with 11 bases left in between. The CDR3 runs to 13 residues. CDR3 DNA: TGTGCCAGCAGCCCCGACGGGTCTCAGCCCCAGCATTTT. Amino acid sequence: CASSPDGSQPQHF.

V usage is TRBV9 and J usage is TRBJ1-2; D remains ambiguous. The CDR3 has 12 residues. Trimming removed 0 bases at V and 5 bases at J, with 5 bases between. Germline CDR1 is SGDLS and CDR2 is YYNGEE. The CDR3, as DNA: TGTGCCAGCAGCGTAGGTCCATATGGCTACACCTTC. It encodes CASSVGPYGYTF. The full variable domain, in which reference TRBV9 and TRBJ1-2 provide the parts outside the CDR3, is DSGVTQTPKHLITATGQRVTLRCSPRSGDLSVYWYQQSLDQGLQFLIQYYNGEERAKGNILERFSAQQFPDLHSELNLSSLELGDSALYFCASSVGPYGYTFGSGTRLTVV.

This clone showed up just a few times. V gene TRBV18 combines with J gene TRBJ1-6, with TRBD1 matching over 7 bases. V lost 0 bases to trimming and J lost 9 bases; unmatched junction nucleotides: 8. The CDR3 is 16 residues long. Germline V gene data show CDR1 as KGHSH and CDR2 as LQKENI. CDR3 sequence (DNA): TGTGCCAGCTCACCACCTGTCAACACAGGGGTTTCACCCCTCCACTTT. It codes for CASSPPVNTGVSPLHF.

The V and J genes are TRBV30 and TRBJ1-2; 7 bases fit TRBD1. The germline V gene has CDR1 GTSNPN and CDR2 SVGIG (reference sequence). The ends lost 4 bases at V and 7 bases at J; junction bases unmatched: 9. This CDR3 is built from 13 residues. The DNA for the CDR3 is TGTGCCTGGACCGGACAGGCGAGGGGTGGCTACACCTTC. Amino acid sequence: CAWTGQARGGYTF.

A note on this clone: The CDR3 end shows no conserved phenylalanine or tryptophan, and so a read error is likely. The rearrangement uses TRBV28 and TRBJ1-2; D remains unclear. The CDR3 totals 11 residues. Germline V gives CDR1 MDHEN, CDR2 SYDVKM. Trimming took off 6 bases at V and 8 bases at J, with 10 bases between the two ends. The CDR3 DNA sequence: TGTGCCAGCAGAAATGGGCACGGCTACACCTCC. Protein product: CASRNGHGYTS.

This clone came up a few times. This chain connects TRBV7-8 to TRBJ2-7, with D perhaps TRBD1 (6 bases). Germline values: CDR1 SGHVS, CDR2 FQNEAQ. Deletions cut 5 bases from V and 4 bases from J, with 15 bases between. CDR3 length: 14 residues. CDR3 coding DNA: TGTGCCAGCAGCCCGTACAGGGTAGGGTACGAGCAGTACTTC. It translates to CASSPYRVGYEQYF.

This chain joins TRBV7-7 and TRBJ1-1, with D uncertain. The CDR3 consists of 15 residues. The V and J ends lost 1 base and 3 bases respectively, with 12 bases between them. CDR1 and CDR2 from the germline V gene are SSHAT and FNYEAQ (reference sequence). The CDR3 DNA reads TGTGCCAGCAGCTTAGGTCCGGGGTTGGACACTGAAGCTTTCTTT. Translating gives CASSLGPGLDTEAFF.

This clone was observed a few times. This chain uses TRBV5-4 with TRBJ2-7; 7 nucleotides align to TRBD2. The germline gives CDR1 SGHNT, CDR2 YYREEE (reference sequence). The CDR3 spans 14 residues. Trimming at V came to 4 bases and at J to 0 bases, leaving 4 bases not matched to a gene. The CDR3 sequence: CASSAGESSYEQYF. CDR3 in DNA: TGTGCCAGCAGCGCGGGGGAAAGCTCCTACGAGCAGTACTTC.

The rearrangement links TRBV2 to TRBJ1-3; no reliable D call. The end of the DNA is better explained by TRBJ2-2, so the J call may be wrong. The CDR3 runs 15 residues. The germline V gene has CDR1 SNHLY and CDR2 FYNNEI. The CDR3 DNA follows: TGTGCCAGCAGTGTGGGCCCGATAAACACCGGGGAGCTGTTTTTT. Its translation: CASSVGPINTGELFF.

The CDR3 sequence is CASSVAPGTGPWEQYF. The DNA for the CDR3 is TGTGCCAGCAGTGTAGCCCCCGGGACAGGCCCTTGGGAGCAGTACTTC. The chain carries TRBV28 and TRBJ2-7, with 8 bases aligning to TRBD1. CDR1 and CDR2 (germline): MDHEN, SYDVKM. V was clipped by 5 bases and J by 7 bases; unmatched bases: 16. This CDR3 comprises 16 residues.

Regarding this clone: One end of the junction is discordant with germline, which a read error may explain. This chain links TRBV7-9 with TRBJ1-1; D is uncertain. Germline loops: CDR1 SEHNR, CDR2 FQNEAQ (reference sequence). This CDR3 has 15 amino acids. This CDR3 is CSSSLGGHLNTEAFF. The CDR3 bases are TGTTCCAGCAGCTTAGGAGGCCATCTCAACACTGAAGCTTTCTTT.

The gene calls are TRBV6-5 and TRBJ1-1, with D perhaps matching TRBD1 (6 bases). V was clipped by 5 bases and J by 2 bases, with 15 bases between them. Germline V CDR1 and CDR2: MNHEY, SVGAGI. The CDR3 is 15 amino acids. The CDR3 sequence is CASSLTGFYNTEAFF. The CDR3 DNA reads as TGTGCCAGCAGTCTTACAGGGTTTTATAACACTGAAGCTTTCTTT.

This chain connects TRBV2 to TRBJ2-1; D call uncertain. Per the germline V gene, CDR1 is SNHLY and CDR2 is FYNNEI. This CDR3 comprises 12 residues. Deletions cut 8 bases from V and 5 bases from J, with 10 bases between. Here the CDR3 reads CASGQDHNEQFF. CDR3 nucleotide sequence: TGTGCCAGCGGCCAGGATCACAATGAGCAGTTCTTC.

The chain couples TRBV6-6 to TRBJ2-1; a weak D match, TRBD1 (6 bases). Trimming removed 1 base at V and 0 bases at J, with 10 bases between. The CDR3 loop spans 16 amino acids. Germline CDR1 reads MNHNY; CDR2 reads SVGAGI (reference sequence). CDR3 nucleotide sequence: TGTGCCAGCAGTTACTTGGGGGCTAGCTCCTACAATGAGCAGTTCTTC. Residues: CASSYLGASSYNEQFF.

The chain couples TRBV11-1 to TRBJ1-2, with 9 bases lining up with TRBD1. J lost 8 bases, V lost 5 bases, and 12 bases had no gene match. Germline CDR1 is SGHAT and CDR2 is FQDESV (reference sequence). The CDR3 is 15 amino acids. The CDR3 protein is CASSVRDRDLEGYTF. The DNA of the CDR3 is TGTGCCAGCAGCGTCCGGGACAGGGATTTAGAGGGCTACACCTTC.

This chain uses TRBV2 with TRBJ2-7; weak D call: TRBD1 (5 bases). Germline V gene lookup returns CDR1 SNHLY and CDR2 FYNNEI. The CDR3 runs 13 residues. Trimming pared 2 bases from V and 2 bases from J, leaving 7 bases between. CDR3 sequence reads: CASSEWGAYEQYF. CDR3 sequence (DNA): TGTGCCAGCAGTGAATGGGGCGCCTACGAGCAGTACTTC.

This clone was picked up a small number of times. V is TRBV9 and J is TRBJ2-1; the D gene is possibly TRBD2 (5 bases). This CDR3 spans 15 amino acids. Germline assignment: CDR1 SGDLS and CDR2 YYNGEE. V was pared by 0 bases and J by 4 bases, with 11 bases between. The CDR3 is CASSVDERWYNEQFF. The CDR3 nucleotides are TGTGCCAGCAGCGTAGACGAGCGGTGGTACAATGAGCAGTTCTTC.

The rearrangement uses TRBV5-6 and TRBJ1-1; possible D gene TRBD1, 6 bases. The CDR3 covers 13 residues. V shed 0 bases and J shed 4 bases, with 7 bases lying between them. Germline V gene sequence: CDR1 SGHDT, CDR2 YYEEEE. In DNA form, the CDR3 reads TGTGCCAGCAGCTTGGGCAGGGGCACTGAAGCTTTCTTT. Protein product: CASSLGRGTEAFF.

This clone was recorded once. V gene TRBV6-1 combines with J gene TRBJ1-5; no definite D call. CDR1 and CDR2 from the germline V gene are MNHNS and SASEGT. V lost 6 bases and J 4 bases, leaving 10 bases between the germline ends. This CDR3 region has 13 residues. CDR3 region: CASRDGGNQPQHF. The CDR3 bases are TGTGCCAGCAGGGACGGCGGGAATCAGCCCCAGCATTTT.

This chain's CDR3 is CASSGERMGQALGYTF. The CDR3 nucleotides read TGCGCCAGCAGCGGCGAACGTATGGGACAGGCTCTTGGCTACACCTTC. The rearrangement uses TRBV5-1 and TRBJ1-2; 8 bases agree with TRBD1. The CDR3 runs 16 residues. The germline CDR1 and CDR2 sequences are SGHRS and YFSETQ. After removal of 4 bases from V and 7 bases from J, the junction contained 15 bases not matched to a gene.

The chain joins TRBV28 to TRBJ2-2; no reliable D call. The CDR3 extends over 13 amino acids. Per germline, CDR1 MDHEN and CDR2 SYDVKM. V shed 9 bases and J shed 1 base, with 9 bases lying between them. The CDR3 region has the DNA TGTGCCAGTGGTCTTAGGAACACCGGGGAGCTGTTTTTT. It encodes CASGLRNTGELFF.

The chain carries TRBV5-4 and TRBJ1-2; TRBD1 matches 10 bases. With V trimmed by 6 bases and J by 1 base, 9 bases remained unmatched. Per germline, CDR1 SGHNT and CDR2 YYREEE (reference sequence). This CDR3 is built from 16 residues. The CDR3 DNA follows: TGTGCCAGCAAACTAACCGACAGGGGGCATAACTATGGCTACACCTTC. This sequence encodes CASKLTDRGHNYGYTF.

This clone was seen more than once but under ten times. The V gene is TRBV5-1, the J gene TRBJ2-6; D gene unclear. Germline CDR1 and CDR2: SGHRS and YFSETQ. The CDR3 sequence is 16 residues long. V was shortened by 1 base and J by 0 bases, with 8 bases between the two germline ends. The DNA for the CDR3 is TGCGCCAGCAGCTTGTTACAGCTCTCTGGGGCCAACGTCCTGACTTTC. It codes for CASSLLQLSGANVLTF.